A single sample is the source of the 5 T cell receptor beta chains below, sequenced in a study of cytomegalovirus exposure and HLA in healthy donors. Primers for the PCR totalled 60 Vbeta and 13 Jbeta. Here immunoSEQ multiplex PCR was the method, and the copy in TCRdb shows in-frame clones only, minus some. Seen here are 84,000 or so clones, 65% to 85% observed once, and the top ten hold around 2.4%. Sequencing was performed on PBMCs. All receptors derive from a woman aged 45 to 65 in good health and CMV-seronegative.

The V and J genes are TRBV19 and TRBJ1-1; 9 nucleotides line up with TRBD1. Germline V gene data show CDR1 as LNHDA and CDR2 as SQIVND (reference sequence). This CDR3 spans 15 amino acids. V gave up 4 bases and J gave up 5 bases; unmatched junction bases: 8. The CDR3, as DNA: TGTGCCAGTAGTAGGACGGGACAGGGTGAGACTGAAGCTTTCTTT. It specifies CASSRTGQGETEAFF.

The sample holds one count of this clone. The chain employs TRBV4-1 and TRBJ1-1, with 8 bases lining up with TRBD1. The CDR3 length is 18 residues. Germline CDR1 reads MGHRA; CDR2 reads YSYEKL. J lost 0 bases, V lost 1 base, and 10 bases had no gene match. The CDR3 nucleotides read TGCGCCAGCAGCCAAGGACAGGGGTCGACCTCTATGAACACTGAAGCTTTCTTT. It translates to CASSQGQGSTSMNTEAFF.

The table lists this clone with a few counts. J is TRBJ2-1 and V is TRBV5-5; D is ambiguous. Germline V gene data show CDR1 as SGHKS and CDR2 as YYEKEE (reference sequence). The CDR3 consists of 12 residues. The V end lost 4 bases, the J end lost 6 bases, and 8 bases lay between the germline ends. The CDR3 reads CASSPTLNEQFF. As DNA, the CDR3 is TGTGCCAGCAGCCCGACACTCAATGAGCAGTTCTTC.

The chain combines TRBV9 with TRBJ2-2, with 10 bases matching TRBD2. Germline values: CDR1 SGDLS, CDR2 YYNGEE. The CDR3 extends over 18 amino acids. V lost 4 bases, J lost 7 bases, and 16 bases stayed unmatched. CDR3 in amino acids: CASSPGSRAGGPDGELFF. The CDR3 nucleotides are TGTGCCAGCAGCCCCGGAAGTCGAGCGGGGGGGCCTGACGGGGAGCTGTTTTTT.

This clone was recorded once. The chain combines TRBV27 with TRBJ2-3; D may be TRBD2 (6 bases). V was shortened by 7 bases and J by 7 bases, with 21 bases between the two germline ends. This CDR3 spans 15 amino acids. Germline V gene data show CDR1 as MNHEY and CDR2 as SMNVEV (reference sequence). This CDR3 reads CASTPRDSPANTQYF. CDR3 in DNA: TGTGCCAGCACTCCCCGGGACTCCCCCGCTAATACGCAGTATTTT.